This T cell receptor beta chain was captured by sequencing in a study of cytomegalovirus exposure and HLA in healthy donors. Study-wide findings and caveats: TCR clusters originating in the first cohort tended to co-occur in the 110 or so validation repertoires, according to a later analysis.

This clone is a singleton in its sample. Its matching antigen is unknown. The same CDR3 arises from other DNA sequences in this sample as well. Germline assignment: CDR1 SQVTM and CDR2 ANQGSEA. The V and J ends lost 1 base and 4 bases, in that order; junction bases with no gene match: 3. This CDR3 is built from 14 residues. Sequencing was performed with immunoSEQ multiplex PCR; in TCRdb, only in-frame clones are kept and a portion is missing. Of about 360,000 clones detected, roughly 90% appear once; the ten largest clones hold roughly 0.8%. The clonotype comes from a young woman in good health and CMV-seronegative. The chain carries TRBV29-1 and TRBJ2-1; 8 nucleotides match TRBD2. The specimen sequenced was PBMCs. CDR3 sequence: CSVEGTGGYNEQFF. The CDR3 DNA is TGCAGCGTTGAAGGGACGGGAGGGTACAATGAGCAGTTCTTC.